This T cell receptor beta chain was profiled in a study of OX40 agonist ivuxolimab in advanced cancers. Study-level background: At just under 85% male, the cohort had a mean age of 60 years, ranging from roughly 20 to 90.

From germline, CDR1 is SGHNT and CDR2 YYREEE (reference sequence). Trimming removed 3 bases at V and 9 bases at J, with 7 bases between. CDR3 size: 12 residues. The protocol was immunoSEQ multiplex PCR, while the TCRdb copy is restricted to in-frame clones and leaves out a portion. The sample holds about 26,000 clones, roughly 80% seen once. This chain uses TRBV5-4 with TRBJ1-6; D ambiguous. The source of this sequence is an adult with an advanced solid tumor such as melanoma, head and neck, liver or kidney cancer. Sequencing used CD4+ or CD8+ T cells sorted from blood, obtained in a trial of the OX40 agonist ivuxolimab. Here the CDR3 DNA reads TGTGCCAGCAGCTCCAGTTTTTCACCCCTCCACTTT. Its translation is CASSSSFSPLHF.